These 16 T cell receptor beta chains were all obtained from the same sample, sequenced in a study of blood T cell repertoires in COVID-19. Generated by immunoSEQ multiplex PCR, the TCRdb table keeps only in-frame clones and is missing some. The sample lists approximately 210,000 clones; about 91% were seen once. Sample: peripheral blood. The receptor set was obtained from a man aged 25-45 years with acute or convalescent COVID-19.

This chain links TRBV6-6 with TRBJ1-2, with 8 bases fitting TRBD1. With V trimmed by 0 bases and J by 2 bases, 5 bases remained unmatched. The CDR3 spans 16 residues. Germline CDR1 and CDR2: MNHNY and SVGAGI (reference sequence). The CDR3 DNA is TGTGCCAGCAGTTACTCTGGGACAGGAGTAAACTATGGCTACACCTTC. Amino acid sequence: CASSYSGTGVNYGYTF.

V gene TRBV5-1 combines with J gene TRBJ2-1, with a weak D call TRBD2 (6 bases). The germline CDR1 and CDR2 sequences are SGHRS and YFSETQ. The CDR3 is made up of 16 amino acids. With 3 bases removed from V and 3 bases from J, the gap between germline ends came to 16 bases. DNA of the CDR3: TGCGCCAGCAGCTGGCGGACTACGTCGGACTACAATGAGCAGTTCTTC. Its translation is CASSWRTTSDYNEQFF.

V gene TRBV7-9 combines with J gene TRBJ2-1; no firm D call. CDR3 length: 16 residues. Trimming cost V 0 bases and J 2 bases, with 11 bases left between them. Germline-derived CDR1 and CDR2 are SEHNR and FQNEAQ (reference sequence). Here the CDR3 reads CASSLAPRVAYNEQFF. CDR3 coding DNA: TGTGCCAGCAGCTTAGCGCCACGGGTAGCCTACAATGAGCAGTTCTTC.

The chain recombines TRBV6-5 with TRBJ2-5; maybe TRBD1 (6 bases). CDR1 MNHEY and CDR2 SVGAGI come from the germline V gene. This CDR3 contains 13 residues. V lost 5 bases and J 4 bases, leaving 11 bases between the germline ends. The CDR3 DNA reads TGTGCCAGCAGTCGACAGGTGGGAGAGACCCAGTACTTC. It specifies CASSRQVGETQYF.

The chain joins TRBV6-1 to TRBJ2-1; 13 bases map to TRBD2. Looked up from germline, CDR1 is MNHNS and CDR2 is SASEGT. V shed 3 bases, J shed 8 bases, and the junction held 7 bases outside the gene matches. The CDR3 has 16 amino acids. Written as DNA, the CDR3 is TGTGCCAGCAGTGATGGACTAGCGGGAGTGACGGATGAGCAGTTCTTC. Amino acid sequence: CASSDGLAGVTDEQFF.

CDR3 loop: CASSSMDRGWEETQYF. In nucleotides, the CDR3 is TGTGCCAGCAGTTCTATGGACAGGGGGTGGGAAGAGACCCAGTACTTC. The chain links TRBV28 to TRBJ2-5, with 10 bases aligning to TRBD1. The V gene's germline CDR1 is MDHEN and CDR2 SYDVKM. After removal of 4 bases from V and 3 bases from J, the junction contained 8 bases not matched to a gene. The CDR3 is 16 residues long. Drawing the rest from reference TRBV28 and TRBJ2-5, the complete variable domain is DVKVTQSSRYLVKRTGEKVFLECVQDMDHENMFWYRQDPGLGLRLIYFSYDVKMKEKGDIPEGYSVSREKKERFSLILESASTNQTSMYLCASSSMDRGWEETQYFGPGTRLLVL.

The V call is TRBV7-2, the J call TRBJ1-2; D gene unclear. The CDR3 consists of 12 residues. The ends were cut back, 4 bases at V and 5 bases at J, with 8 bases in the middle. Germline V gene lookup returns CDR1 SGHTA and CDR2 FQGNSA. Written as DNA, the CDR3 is TGTGCCAGCAGCTCCCGGGGTTATGGCTACACCTTC. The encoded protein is CASSSRGYGYTF.

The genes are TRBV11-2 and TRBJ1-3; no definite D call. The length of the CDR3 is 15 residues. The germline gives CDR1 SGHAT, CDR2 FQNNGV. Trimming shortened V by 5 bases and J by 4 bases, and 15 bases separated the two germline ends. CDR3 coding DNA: TGTGCCAGCAGCCTGAAAATAGCGAAAGGAAACACCATATATTTT. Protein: CASSLKIAKGNTIYF.

CDR3 nucleotides: TGTGCCAGCTCACCCCACAGGGGAAAGGGTCAGCCCCAGCATTTT. It yields the protein CASSPHRGKGQPQHF. The J gene is TRBJ1-5, the V gene TRBV18, with TRBD1 matching 7 bases. This CDR3 is 15 amino acids long. Germline CDR1 and CDR2: KGHSH and LQKENI. Losses at the gene ends were 3 bases for V and 6 bases for J; bases not matched to a gene: 8.

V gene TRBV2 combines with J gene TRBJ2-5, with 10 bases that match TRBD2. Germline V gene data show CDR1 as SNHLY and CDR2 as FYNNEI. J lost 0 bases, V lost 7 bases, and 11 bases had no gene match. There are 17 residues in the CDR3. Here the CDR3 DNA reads TGTGCCAGCAATCGTCAGATGACTAGCGGGTACCAAGAGACCCAGTACTTC. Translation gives CASNRQMTSGYQETQYF.

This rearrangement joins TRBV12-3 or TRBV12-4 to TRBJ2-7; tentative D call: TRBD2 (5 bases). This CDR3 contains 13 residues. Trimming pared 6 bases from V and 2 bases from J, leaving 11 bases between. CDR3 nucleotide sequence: TGTGCCAGCAGCCGCAGCGGCCCCTACGAGCAGTACTTC. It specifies CASSRSGPYEQYF.

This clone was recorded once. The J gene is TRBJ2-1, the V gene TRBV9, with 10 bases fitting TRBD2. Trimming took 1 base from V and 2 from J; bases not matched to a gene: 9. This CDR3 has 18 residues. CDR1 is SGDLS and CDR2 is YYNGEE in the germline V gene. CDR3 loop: CASSVSSSGRAPYNEQFF. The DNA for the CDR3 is TGTGCCAGCAGCGTAAGTTCCAGCGGGAGGGCCCCCTACAATGAGCAGTTCTTC.

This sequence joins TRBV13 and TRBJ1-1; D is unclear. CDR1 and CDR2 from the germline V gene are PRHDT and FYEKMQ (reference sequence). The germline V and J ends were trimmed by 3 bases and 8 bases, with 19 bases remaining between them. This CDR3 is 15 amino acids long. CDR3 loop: CASSFSQVFEMEAFF. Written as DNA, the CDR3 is TGTGCCAGCAGCTTCAGCCAGGTTTTTGAGATGGAAGCTTTCTTT.

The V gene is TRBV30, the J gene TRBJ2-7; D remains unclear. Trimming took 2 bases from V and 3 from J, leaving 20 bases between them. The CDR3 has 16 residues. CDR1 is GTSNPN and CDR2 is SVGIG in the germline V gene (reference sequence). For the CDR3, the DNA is TGTGCCTGGAGTCCACTTTCTGGGCCATCCTACTACGAGCAGTACTTC. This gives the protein CAWSPLSGPSYYEQYF.

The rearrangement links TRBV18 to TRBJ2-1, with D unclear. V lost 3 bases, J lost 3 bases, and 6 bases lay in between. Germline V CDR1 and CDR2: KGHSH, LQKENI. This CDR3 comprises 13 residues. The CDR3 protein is CASSPPGYNEQFF. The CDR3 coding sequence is TGTGCCAGCTCACCTCCGGGCTACAATGAGCAGTTCTTC. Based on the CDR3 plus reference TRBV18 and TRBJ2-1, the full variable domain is NAGVMQNPRHLVRRRGQEARLRCSPMKGHSHVYWYRQLPEEGLKFMVYLQKENIIDESGMPKERFSAEFPKEGPSILRIQQVVRGDSAAYFCASSPPGYNEQFFGPGTRLTVL.

In DNA form, the CDR3 reads TGTGCCGCCCGGAGGGCTAATGAAAAACTGTTTTTT. Protein product: CAARRANEKLFF. J is TRBJ1-4 and V is TRBV28, with D unclear. This CDR3 contains 12 residues. V was shortened by 11 bases and J by 3 bases, with 10 bases between the two germline ends. Germline CDR1 and CDR2: MDHEN and SYDVKM.